This TCR beta chain is drawn from a study of Ad26.COV2.S vaccination and SARS-CoV-2 variants (TCRdb year 2021). For the study in its entirety: Vaccine-arm donors came from COV1001, a multicentre, randomized, double-blind, placebo-controlled phase I-IIa trial of Ad26.COV2.S in healthy adults. Ad26.COV2.S was administered intramuscularly at a dose of 5x10^10 or 1x10^11 viral particles, either as one shot or as two shots given 56 days apart. The specificity and breadth of SARS-CoV-2-reactive T cell receptors after Ad26.COV2.S vaccination were assessed by TCRbeta repertoire sequencing. Blinding of investigators to trial group allocation was maintained during experiments and outcome assessment. The TCR-sequenced set comprised approximately 32 samples: about 19 Ad26.COV2.S vaccine recipients, 5 placebo recipients and 8 SARS-CoV-2 convalescent individuals. Trial participants were randomized into five groups of five, in which low-dose or high-dose Ad26.COV2.S was given once or twice, or placebo was given on both occasions. The research as a whole found: After vaccination, spike-specific CD8+ and CD4+ T cell responses were reported to show substantial breadth. Comparing responses between vaccine doses or regimens was not something the study was powered to do. Non-spike TCR breadth was comparable between vaccine and placebo recipients, consistent with the vaccine containing only spike. Ad26.COV2.S recipients had higher spike-specific TCR breadth than placebo recipients (P = 0.0014). According to the authors, total T cell responses may have been underestimated by the TCR breadth and depth analyses.

Counted from cysteine to phenylalanine, this CDR3 has 15 amino acids. The sequence is cut down to CDR3 DNA, 45 bases in frame from base 1. Here V drops 3 bases and J drops 9 bases, and the junction holds 10 bases not matched to any gene. The germline V gene encodes CDR1 SGDLS and CDR2 YYNGEE. The treatment or condition label for this specimen denotes: some 20 received Ad26.COV2.S at low or high dose, single or two shots; 5 received placebo; per-sample allocation not given. Repertoires of vaccine and placebo recipients were sequenced from samples taken on day 63 after the first injection. Between 29 July and 7 August 2020, Cohort 1b enrolled about 27 adults aged 18-55 years at one site in Boston, USA. As a vaccine, Ad26.COV2.S was a replication-incompetent adenovirus type 26 vector that expressed a prefusion-stabilized SARS-CoV-2 spike protein derived from the original Wuhan strain. TCRbeta CDR3 regions were sequenced with the immunoSEQ Assay. After extraction, genomic DNA underwent amplification by bias-controlled multiplex PCR, followed by high-throughput sequencing. Concerning the study's data processing: Collapsing and filtering of sequences were performed to quantify the absolute abundance of each unique TCRbeta CDR3 region. T cell fraction was estimated by normalizing TCRbeta template counts to usable DNA, which was measured by amplifying reference genes present in all nucleated cells. Repertoire TCRs were annotated as SARS-CoV-2-specific when V gene, CDR3 amino acid sequence and J gene were exactly matched to a known reactive TCR set. The reference SARS-CoV-2 TCR set was obtained from MIRA and was filtered for enrichment in COVID-19-positive ImmuneCODE repertoires, whereby public or cross-reactive TCRs were removed. Using the MIRA antigens, annotated TCRs were further analysed by specific ORF or by position within an ORF. Breadth was defined as annotated unique rearrangements over total unique productive rearrangements; depth was the summed frequency of those rearrangements. Two-sided Wilcoxon rank-sum tests were used to compare TCR breadth between groups. Imported from immuneACCESS, the table was reduced by TCRdb to in-frame sequences with V and J called. These copies leave out some clones; in studies compared against another copy, an unresolved V gene accounts for under half, and the cause of the remainder is not known. For V, J and clone size, that table is used; D and trimming come from the DNA. The sample contains approximately 480,000 clones, approximately 90% of them found a single time. The ten largest clones represent more than 10% of the sample.

Concerning this clone itself: The antigen it binds to is not known. Base qualities are not provided; no much larger clone lies one nucleotide away.

This chain is built from TRBV9 and TRBJ2-1; 9 junctional bases match TRBD1. The sequence came from a person between 18 and 65 years old who received the Ad26.COV2.S COVID-19 vaccine or a placebo. The sequenced sample was peripheral blood, obtained in a trial of Ad26.COV2.S vaccine versus placebo. The bases are TGTGCCAGCAGCGCCCTGGGACAGGGTGGGACTGAGCAGTTCTTC. It specifies CASSALGQGGTEQFF. Joined to the reference TRBV9 and TRBJ2-1 proteins, this CDR3 gives the full variable domain: DSGVTQTPKHLITATGQRVTLRCSPRSGDLSVYWYQQSLDQGLQFLIQYYNGEERAKGNILERFSAQQFPDLHSELNLSSLELGDSALYFCASSALGQGGTEQFFGPGTRLTVL.